This TCR beta chain stems from a study of immune characterization of retroperitoneal liposarcoma. Germline V gives CDR1 MNHNS, CDR2 SASEGT. The length of the CDR3 is 15 residues. Deletions cut 1 base from V and 4 bases from J, with 8 bases between. TCRdb re-derived calls from the PCR reads in MiXCR, one entry per CDR3 protein. There are 2,500 to 4,000 distinct CDR3 sequences in the sample; about 40% occur only once, and about two fifths lies in the top ten. With respect to this clonotype: The conserved phenylalanine or tryptophan is not found at the CDR3 terminus, so this likely reflects a read error.

This receptor was identified in a male donor with retroperitoneal liposarcoma. The rearrangement joins TRBV6-1 to TRBJ1-6, with unresolved D. Sequenced sample: tumor tissue. The CDR3 loop reads CASSEDEAYNSPLHI. CDR3 sequence (DNA): TGTGCCAGCAGTGAAGACGAAGCGTATAATTCACCCCTCCACATT.